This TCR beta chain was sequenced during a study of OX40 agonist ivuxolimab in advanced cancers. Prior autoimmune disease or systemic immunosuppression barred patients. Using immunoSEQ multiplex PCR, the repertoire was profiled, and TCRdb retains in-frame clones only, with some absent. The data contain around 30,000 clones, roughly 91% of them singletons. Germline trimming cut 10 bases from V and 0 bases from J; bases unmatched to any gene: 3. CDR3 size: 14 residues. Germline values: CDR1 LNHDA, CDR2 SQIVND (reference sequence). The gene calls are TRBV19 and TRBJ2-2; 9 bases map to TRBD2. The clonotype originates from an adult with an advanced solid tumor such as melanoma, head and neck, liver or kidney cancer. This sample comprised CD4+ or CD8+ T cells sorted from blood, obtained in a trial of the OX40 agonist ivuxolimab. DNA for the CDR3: TGTGCCACCGCTAGCGGGGCGAACACCGGGGAGCTGTTTTTT. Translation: CATASGANTGELFF.